These T cell receptor beta chains were read from a single sample in a study of CD8+CD57+ T cells in acquired aplastic anemia. Via MiXCR, TCRdb re-called the reads, giving one row per CDR3 protein. The sample carries 150,000 or so distinct CDR3 sequences, about 52% recorded once. Sequenced material: sorted CD4+, CD8+, or CD8+CD57+ T cells (not recorded which) from PBMCs. The receptors here all came from a human donor with aplastic anemia. The CDR3 runs from the conserved cysteine through the conserved F or W. The order of the fields is J gene, V gene, CDR3 protein.

>TRBJ1-3|TRBV25-1
CASSADLPSGNTIYF
>TRBJ1-1|TRBV2
CASQTGRTEAFF
>TRBJ1-6|TRBV5-4
CASSLRVYNSPLHF
>TRBJ1-2|TRBV29-1
CSSGRDSYGYTF
>TRBJ1-6|TRBV20-1
CSAVRTLSEPLHF
>TRBJ2-7|TRBV29-1
CSSLRSTGAYEQYF
>TRBJ1-1|TRBV7-3
CASAIQGNTEAFF
>TRBJ2-7|TRBV7-9
CASSLRSRPYEQYF
>TRBJ2-5|TRBV25-1
CASSDPSTPRTQYF
>TRBJ2-7|TRBV20-1
CSAWGGSASGSSHEQYF
>TRBJ1-2|TRBV20-1
CSAILNGYTF
>TRBJ2-5|TRBV2
CASSVGGVQETQYF
>TRBJ2-3|TRBV24-1
CATSEGRASSDTQYF
>TRBJ2-7|TRBV7-2
CASTSGGGLRNEQYF
>TRBJ2-5|TRBV25-1
CASRYLRKQGETQYF
>TRBJ2-4|TRBV11-2
CASSLVPGGDIQYF
>TRBJ2-1|TRBV29-1
CSVGDRVLGEQFF
>TRBJ1-3|TRBV11-2
CASSLVLGGSGNTIYF
>TRBJ2-7|TRBV10-3
CAISGRTGSYEQYF
>TRBJ2-7|TRBV4-2
CASSPRDRGDYEQYF
>TRBJ1-1|TRBV24-1
CATSGGDRVTEAFF
>TRBJ1-1|TRBV10-3
CAIGQGGHTEAFF
>TRBJ1-1|TRBV20-1
CSASSITGTLLDTEAFF
>TRBJ1-5|TRBV20-1
CSAQGTAGNSNQPQHF